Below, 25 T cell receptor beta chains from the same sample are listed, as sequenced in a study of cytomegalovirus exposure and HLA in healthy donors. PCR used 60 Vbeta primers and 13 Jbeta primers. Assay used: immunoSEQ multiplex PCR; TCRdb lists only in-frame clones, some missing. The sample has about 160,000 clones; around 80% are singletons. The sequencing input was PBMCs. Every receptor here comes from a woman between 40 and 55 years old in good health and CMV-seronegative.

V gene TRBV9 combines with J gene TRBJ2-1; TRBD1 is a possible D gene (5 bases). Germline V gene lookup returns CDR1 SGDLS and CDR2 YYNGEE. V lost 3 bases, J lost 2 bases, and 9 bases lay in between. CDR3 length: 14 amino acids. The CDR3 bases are TGTGCCAGCAGCGGCCCGACAGCCTACAATGAGCAGTTCTTC. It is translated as CASSGPTAYNEQFF.

The CDR3 sequence: CASSPAGGNTEAFF. DNA for the CDR3: TGCGCCAGCAGCCCGGCTGGCGGGAACACTGAAGCTTTCTTT. J is TRBJ1-1 and V is TRBV5-1; D not certain. The V gene's germline CDR1 is SGHRS and CDR2 YFSETQ. Trimming pared 4 bases from V and 1 base from J, leaving 11 bases between. CDR3 size: 14 residues.

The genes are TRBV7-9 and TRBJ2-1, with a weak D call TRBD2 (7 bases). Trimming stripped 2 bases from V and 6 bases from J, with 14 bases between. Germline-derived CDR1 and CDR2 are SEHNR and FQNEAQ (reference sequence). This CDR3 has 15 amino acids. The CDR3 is CASSLPGGGGNEQFF. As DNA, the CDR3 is TGTGCCAGCAGCTTACCGGGAGGAGGGGGCAATGAGCAGTTCTTC.

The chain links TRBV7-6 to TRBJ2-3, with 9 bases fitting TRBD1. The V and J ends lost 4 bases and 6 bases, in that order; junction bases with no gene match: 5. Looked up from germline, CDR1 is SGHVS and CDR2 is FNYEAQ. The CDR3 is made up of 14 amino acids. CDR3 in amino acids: CASSSTGGRDTQYF. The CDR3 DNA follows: TGTGCCAGCAGCTCCACAGGGGGCAGGGATACGCAGTATTTT.

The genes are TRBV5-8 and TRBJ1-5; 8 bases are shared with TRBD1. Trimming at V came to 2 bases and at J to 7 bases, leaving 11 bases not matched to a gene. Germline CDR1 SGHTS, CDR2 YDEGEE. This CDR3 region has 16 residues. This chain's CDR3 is CASSLTFGTGKQPQHF. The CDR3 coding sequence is TGTGCCAGCAGCTTAACCTTCGGGACAGGTAAACAGCCCCAGCATTTT.

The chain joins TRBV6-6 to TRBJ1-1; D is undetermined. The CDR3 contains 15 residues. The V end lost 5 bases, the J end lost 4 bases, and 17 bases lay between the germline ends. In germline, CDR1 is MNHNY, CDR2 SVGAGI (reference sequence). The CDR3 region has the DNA TGTGCCAGCAGTGTCCGAGGATCCGGTAGCACTGAAGCTTTCTTT. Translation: CASSVRGSGSTEAFF.

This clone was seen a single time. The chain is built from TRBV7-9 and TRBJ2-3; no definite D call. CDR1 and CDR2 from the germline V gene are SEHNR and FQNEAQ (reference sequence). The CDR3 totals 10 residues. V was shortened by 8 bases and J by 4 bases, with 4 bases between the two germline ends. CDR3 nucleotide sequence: TGTGCCAGCCTTTCAGATACGCAGTATTTT. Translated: CASLSDTQYF.

The CDR3: CASSTQGDTEAFF. For the CDR3, the DNA is TGTGCCAGCAGCACTCAGGGGGACACTGAAGCTTTCTTT. The genes are TRBV9 and TRBJ1-1; 7 bases are a match to TRBD1. Germline lookup yields CDR1 SGDLS and CDR2 YYNGEE. This CDR3 has 13 residues. The J segment lost 3 bases and the V segment lost 4 bases, leaving 3 bases of the junction unmatched.

CDR3 bases: TGTGCCAGCAGCGCTAGCGGGAGAAGGGGGGAGCTGTTTTTT. It yields the protein CASSASGRRGELFF. The V gene is TRBV7-9, the J gene TRBJ2-2; TRBD2 matches at 10 bases. Germline values: CDR1 SEHNR, CDR2 FQNEAQ (reference sequence). This CDR3 comprises 14 residues. The J segment lost 8 bases and the V segment lost 5 bases, leaving 5 bases of the junction unmatched.

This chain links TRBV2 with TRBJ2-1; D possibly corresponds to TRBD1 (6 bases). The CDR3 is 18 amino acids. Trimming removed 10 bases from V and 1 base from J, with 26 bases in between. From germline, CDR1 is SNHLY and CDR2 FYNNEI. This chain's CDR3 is CATLPKDRFEGSYNEQFF. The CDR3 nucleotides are TGTGCCACCCTTCCTAAAGACAGGTTCGAAGGTTCCTACAATGAGCAGTTCTTC.

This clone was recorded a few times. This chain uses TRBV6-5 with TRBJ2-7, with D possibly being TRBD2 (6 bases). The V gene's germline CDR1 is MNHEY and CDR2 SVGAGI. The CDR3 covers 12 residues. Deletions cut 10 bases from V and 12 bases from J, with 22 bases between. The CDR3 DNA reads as TGTGCCACCCGAAATTCGGACTACGGGCGGTACTTC. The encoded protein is CATRNSDYGRYF.

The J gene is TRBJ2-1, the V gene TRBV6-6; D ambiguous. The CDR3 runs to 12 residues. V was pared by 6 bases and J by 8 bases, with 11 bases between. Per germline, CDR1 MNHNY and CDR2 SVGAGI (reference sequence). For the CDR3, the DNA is TGTGCCAGCAGCCCCTCAGACTATGAGCAGTTCTTC. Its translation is CASSPSDYEQFF.

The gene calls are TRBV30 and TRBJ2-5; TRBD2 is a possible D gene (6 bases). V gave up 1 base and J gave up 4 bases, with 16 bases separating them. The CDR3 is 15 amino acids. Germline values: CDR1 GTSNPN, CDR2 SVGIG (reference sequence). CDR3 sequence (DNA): TGTGCCTGGAGTGGCCCGGGACTTGGGGGAGAGACCCAGTACTTC. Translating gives CAWSGPGLGGETQYF. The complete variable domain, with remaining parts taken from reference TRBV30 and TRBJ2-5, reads SQTIHQWPATLVQPVGSPLSLECTVEGTSNPNLYWYRQAAGRGLQLLFYSVGIGQISSEVPQNLSASRPQDRQFILSSKKLLLSDSGFYLCAWSGPGLGGETQYFGPGTRLLVL.

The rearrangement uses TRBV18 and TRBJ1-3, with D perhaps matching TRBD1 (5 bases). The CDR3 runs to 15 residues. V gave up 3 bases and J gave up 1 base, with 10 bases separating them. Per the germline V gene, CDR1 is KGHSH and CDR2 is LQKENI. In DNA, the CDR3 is TGTGCCAGCTCACCCAGGGAGGGTTCTGGAAACACCATATATTTT. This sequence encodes CASSPREGSGNTIYF. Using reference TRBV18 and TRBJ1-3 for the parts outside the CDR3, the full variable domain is NAGVMQNPRHLVRRRGQEARLRCSPMKGHSHVYWYRQLPEEGLKFMVYLQKENIIDESGMPKERFSAEFPKEGPSILRIQQVVRGDSAAYFCASSPREGSGNTIYFGEGSWLTVV.

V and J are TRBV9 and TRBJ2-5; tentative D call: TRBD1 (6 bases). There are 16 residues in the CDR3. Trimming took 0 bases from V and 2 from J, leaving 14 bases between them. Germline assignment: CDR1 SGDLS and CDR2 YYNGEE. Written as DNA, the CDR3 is TGTGCCAGCAGCGTAGGTGGGGGCGGAACACAAGAGACCCAGTACTTC. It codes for CASSVGGGGTQETQYF.

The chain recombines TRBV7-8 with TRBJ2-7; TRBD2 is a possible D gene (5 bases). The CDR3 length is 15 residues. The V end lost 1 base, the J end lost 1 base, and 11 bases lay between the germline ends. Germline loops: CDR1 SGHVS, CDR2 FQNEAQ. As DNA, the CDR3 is TGTGCCAGCAGCTTAGAGGCGGGCAGTTCCTACGAGCAGTACTTC. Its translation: CASSLEAGSSYEQYF.

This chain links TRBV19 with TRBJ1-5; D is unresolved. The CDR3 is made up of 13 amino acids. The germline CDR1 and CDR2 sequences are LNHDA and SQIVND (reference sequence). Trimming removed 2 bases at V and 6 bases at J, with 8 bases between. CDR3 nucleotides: TGTGCCAGTAGTATAACAGATGGTCAGCCCCAGCATTTT. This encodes CASSITDGQPQHF.

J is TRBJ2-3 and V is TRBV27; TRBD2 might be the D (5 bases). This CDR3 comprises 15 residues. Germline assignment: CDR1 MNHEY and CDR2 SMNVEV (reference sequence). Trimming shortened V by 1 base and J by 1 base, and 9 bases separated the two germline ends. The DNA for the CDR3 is TGTGCCAGCAGTTTATTAGGAGGTGGCACAGATACGCAGTATTTT. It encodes CASSLLGGGTDTQYF.

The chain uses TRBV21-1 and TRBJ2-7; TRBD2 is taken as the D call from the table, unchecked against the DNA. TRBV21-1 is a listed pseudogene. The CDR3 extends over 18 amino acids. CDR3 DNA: TGTGCCAGCAGCCTTAGGGGAGCAACTAGCGGGAGGGCCAGGGAGCAGTACTTC. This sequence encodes CASSLRGATSGRAREQYF.

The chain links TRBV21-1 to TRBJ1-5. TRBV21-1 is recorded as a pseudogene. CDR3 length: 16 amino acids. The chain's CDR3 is CASSKQRTEGNQPQHF. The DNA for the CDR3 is TGTGCCAGCAGCAAGCAAAGGACCGAGGGTAATCAGCCCCAGCATTTT.

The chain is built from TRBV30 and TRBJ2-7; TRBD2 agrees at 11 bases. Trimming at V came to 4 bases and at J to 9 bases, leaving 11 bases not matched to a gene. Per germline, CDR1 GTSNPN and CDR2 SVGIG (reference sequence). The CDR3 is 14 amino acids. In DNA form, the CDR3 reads TGTGCCTGGACCGCCGGGACTAGCGGTTCACTGCAGTACTTC. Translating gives CAWTAGTSGSLQYF.

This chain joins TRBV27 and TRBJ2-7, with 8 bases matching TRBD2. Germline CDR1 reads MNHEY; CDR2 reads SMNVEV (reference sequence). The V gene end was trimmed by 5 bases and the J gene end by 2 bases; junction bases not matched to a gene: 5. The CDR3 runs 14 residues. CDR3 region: CASSRAGGTYEQYF. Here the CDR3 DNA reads TGTGCCAGCAGTCGGGCGGGGGGCACCTACGAGCAGTACTTC.

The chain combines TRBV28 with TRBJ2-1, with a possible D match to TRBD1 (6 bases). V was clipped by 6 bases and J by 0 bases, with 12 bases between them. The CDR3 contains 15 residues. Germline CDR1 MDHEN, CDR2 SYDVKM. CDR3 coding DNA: TGTGCCAGCAGAACAGGGTCCAGCTCCTACAATGAGCAGTTCTTC. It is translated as CASRTGSSSYNEQFF.

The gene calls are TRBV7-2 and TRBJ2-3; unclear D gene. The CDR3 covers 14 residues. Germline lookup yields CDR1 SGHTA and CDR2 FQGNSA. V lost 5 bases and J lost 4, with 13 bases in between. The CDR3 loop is CASSPRLSADTQYF. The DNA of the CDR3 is TGTGCCAGCAGCCCGCGTCTGAGCGCAGATACGCAGTATTTT.

DNA of the CDR3: TGTGCCAGCAGCCAGACTTTAGACTACAATGAGCAGTTCTTC. Encoded protein: CASSQTLDYNEQFF. J is TRBJ2-1 and V is TRBV9, with D hard to call. Germline V gene lookup returns CDR1 SGDLS and CDR2 YYNGEE. V was clipped by 4 bases and J by 3 bases, with 11 bases between them. The CDR3 loop spans 14 amino acids.